One T cell receptor (beta chain) is described in this entry. Per the study methods: Estimates of nucleated cell counts were drawn from the amplification of reference gene primers. Repertoires were generated with immunoSEQ multiplex PCR, while TCRdb's copy carries only in-frame clones and drops some. V and J calls and clone size come straight from that table; D and trimming were deduced from the DNA. The sample comprises 75,000 to 95,000 clones, just under 85% of which are singletons, and 3.4% rests with the top ten. The data stem from a study of blood T cell repertoires in COVID-19. For the study at large: T cells, B-cell-depleted T cells, or PBMCs provided the cDNA or gDNA that served as material.

The CDR3 is 11 amino acids. V lost 5 bases, J lost 9 bases, and 11 bases lay in between. Per the germline V gene, CDR1 is SQVTM and CDR2 is ANQGSEA. This rearrangement joins TRBV29-1 to TRBJ2-1, with D maybe TRBD1 (5 bases). Specimen: peripheral blood. The origin of this receptor is a man aged 50 or older with acute or convalescent COVID-19. CDR3 residues: CSVPGSFEQFF. The CDR3 DNA is TGCAGCGTTCCAGGGTCCTTTGAGCAGTTCTTC.